These 14 T cell receptor beta chains share one sample of origin, sequenced in a study of beta chain features in type 1 diabetes. Investigators reverse transcribed all isolated RNA, so they sequenced expressed TCRB transcripts. TCRdb keeps only in-frame clones here, not all; method: immunoSEQ multiplex PCR. The sample lists under 90,000 clones, 25% to 35% seen once, with about 0.5% in the top ten. Source material: stem cell memory CD4+ T cells from blood. These receptors all stem from a woman younger than 35 in good health.

V is TRBV5-5 and J is TRBJ2-3, with 8 bases fitting TRBD2. The length of the CDR3 is 17 residues. In germline, CDR1 is SGHKS, CDR2 YYEKEE (reference sequence). Germline trimming cut 3 bases from V and 2 bases from J; bases unmatched to any gene: 11. CDR3 nucleotide sequence: TGTGCCAGCAGCTGGAACCCTGGGCGGGGGGACACAGATACGCAGTATTTT. It specifies CASSWNPGRGDTDTQYF. The full variable domain, rest sourced from reference TRBV5-5 and TRBJ2-3, is DAGVTQSPTHLIKTRGQQVTLRCSPISGHKSVSWYQQVLGQGPQFIFQYYEKEERGRGNFPDRFSARQFPNYSSELNVNALLLGDSALYLCASSWNPGRGDTDTQYFGPGTRLTVL.

This clone was seen more than once but under ten times. The CDR3 protein is CASSEWNTEAFF. DNA for the CDR3: TGTGCCAGCAGCGAGTGGAACACTGAAGCTTTCTTT. The rearrangement links TRBV7-9 to TRBJ1-1; D not certain. The CDR3 is made up of 12 amino acids. Germline loops: CDR1 SEHNR, CDR2 FQNEAQ (reference sequence). V dropped 5 bases and J dropped 1 base, with 5 bases sitting between them.

In this sample, this clone turned up a few times. The chain carries TRBV5-6 and TRBJ1-2, with TRBD1 identical over 8 bases. After removal of 7 bases from V and 2 bases from J, the junction contained 13 bases not matched to a gene. The germline V gene encodes CDR1 SGHDT and CDR2 YYEEEE. The CDR3 is 16 amino acids. In nucleotides, the CDR3 is TGTGCCAGCCAGGGATACGCCGCAGGGGGCAACTATGGCTACACCTTC. Protein product: CASQGYAAGGNYGYTF.

Only one count was recorded for this clone. The rearrangement links TRBV19 to TRBJ1-5; the D gene is possibly TRBD1 (6 bases). Germline V CDR1 and CDR2: LNHDA, SQIVND (reference sequence). V gave up 4 bases and J gave up 5 bases, with 15 bases separating them. The CDR3 extends over 15 amino acids. The CDR3 DNA follows: TGTGCCAGTAGTACCGCTGGGGGCGTAGATCAGCCCCAGCATTTT. It codes for CASSTAGGVDQPQHF.

This clone was seen a few times. This chain connects TRBV27 to TRBJ2-2; weak D call: TRBD1 (6 bases). V lost 10 bases and J 6 bases, leaving 18 bases between the germline ends. CDR1 is MNHEY, CDR2 SMNVEV, per germline (reference sequence). The CDR3 sequence is 14 residues long. CDR3 sequence reads: CATAGQTSPGELFF. DNA of the CDR3: TGTGCCACCGCCGGACAGACATCTCCCGGGGAGCTGTTTTTT.

This rearrangement joins TRBV18 to TRBJ1-5, with 9 positions matching TRBD1. V dropped 3 bases and J dropped 2; count of bases not matched to a gene: 2. CDR3 length: 15 amino acids. Germline V gene data show CDR1 as KGHSH and CDR2 as LQKENI. The CDR3 coding sequence is TGTGCCAGCTCACCGGGACAGGGAGGCAATCAGCCCCAGCATTTT. As protein: CASSPGQGGNQPQHF.

The chain is built from TRBV5-1 and TRBJ2-1, with 10 bases identical to TRBD1. The CDR3 sequence is 17 residues long. CDR1 SGHRS and CDR2 YFSETQ come from the germline V gene. V lost 5 bases, J lost 3 bases, and 11 bases stayed unmatched. The CDR3 protein is CASSRRSGTGDYNEQFF. In DNA, the CDR3 is TGCGCCAGCAGTCGTCGTTCCGGGACAGGGGACTACAATGAGCAGTTCTTC.

The V gene is TRBV7-8, the J gene TRBJ1-2; D not resolved. CDR1 and CDR2 from the germline V gene are SGHVS and FQNEAQ. There are 14 residues in the CDR3. V was clipped by 5 bases and J by 4 bases, with 14 bases between them. The CDR3 DNA follows: TGTGCCAGCAGCCCCAGTGGCAGGCTCTATGGCTACACCTTC. Residues: CASSPSGRLYGYTF.

The chain uses TRBV10-3 and TRBJ2-7, with D unresolved. Germline V gene lookup returns CDR1 ENHRY and CDR2 SYGVKD. The CDR3 extends over 14 amino acids. V lost 4 bases, J lost 2 bases, and 12 bases lay in between. The CDR3 DNA reads as TGTGCCATCAGTGCTGGCTCTCCGACCTACGAGCAGTACTTC. Protein sequence: CAISAGSPTYEQYF.

This clone has just a few counts. The V and J genes are TRBV5-1 and TRBJ1-1, with 7 positions matching TRBD1. The CDR3 is made up of 14 amino acids. CDR1 SGHRS and CDR2 YFSETQ come from the germline V gene. Trimming took 4 bases from V and 2 from J; bases not matched to a gene: 5. The CDR3 spells CASSPRQGNTEAFF. CDR3 bases: TGCGCCAGCAGCCCCCGACAGGGAAACACTGAAGCTTTCTTT.

The chain has TRBV5-4 and TRBJ2-2, with 9 bases fitting TRBD1. The CDR3 is made up of 18 amino acids. In germline, CDR1 is SGHNT, CDR2 YYREEE (reference sequence). J was trimmed by 5 bases and V by 1 base; bases with no gene match: 12. This CDR3 is CASSLTGGGSEKTGELFF. The CDR3, as DNA: TGTGCCAGCAGCTTGACAGGGGGCGGAAGTGAAAAAACCGGGGAGCTGTTTTTT. Complete variable domain (other parts from reference TRBV5-4 and TRBJ2-2): ETGVTQSPTHLIKTRGQQVTLRCSSQSGHNTVSWYQQALGQGPQFIFQYYREEENGRGNFPPRFSGLQFPNYSSELNVNALELDDSALYLCASSLTGGGSEKTGELFFGEGSRLTVL.

Only a few counts were recorded for this clone. The chain recombines TRBV19 with TRBJ2-5; D is possibly TRBD1 (5 bases). This CDR3 spans 14 amino acids. Per germline, CDR1 LNHDA and CDR2 SQIVND (reference sequence). V lost 6 bases and J 4 bases, leaving 15 bases between the germline ends. CDR3 nucleotides: TGTGCCAGTAGCCTAACCGACAGAATAGAGACCCAGTACTTC. Amino acid sequence: CASSLTDRIETQYF.

The gene calls are TRBV5-4 and TRBJ2-1; perhaps TRBD1 as D (6 bases). CDR1 SGHNT and CDR2 YYREEE come from the germline V gene (reference sequence). Trimming pared 5 bases from V and 4 bases from J, leaving 16 bases between. CDR3 size: 15 residues. CDR3 coding DNA: TGTGCCAGCAGTCTACAGGGATATGGGTACAATGAGCAGTTCTTC. Translating gives CASSLQGYGYNEQFF.

The chain couples TRBV7-6 to TRBJ2-2, with D possibly TRBD1 on 5 matching bases. Trimming shortened V by 4 bases and J by 6 bases, and 9 bases separated the two germline ends. This CDR3 region has 13 residues. The germline gives CDR1 SGHVS, CDR2 FNYEAQ. The DNA for the CDR3 is TGTGCCAGCAGCTCCAGGGTTCCCGGGGAGCTGTTTTTT. As protein: CASSSRVPGELFF.